One and the same sample provided the 16 T cell receptor beta chains below, sequenced in a study of response to subunit inactivated influenza vaccine (dated by TCRdb to about 2018). Library creation used RT-PCR. TCRdb shows the sequencer as Illumina HiSeq 2500. The public reads were reanalyzed by TCRdb: fastp trimming at Q25, MiXCR alignment, in-frame beta chains only. Rows with a matching CDR3 protein are joined into one entry that keeps the most common DNA and genes. This sample lists about 540,000 distinct CDR3 sequences; roughly 23% were detected once. Clones ranked in the top ten supply 2.5% to 3% of the sample. These data also formed part of another study, on T cells expressing NK-cell markers. From that second study: TCR beta cDNA libraries were prepared using 5'RACE template switching, which introduced a universal primer site and unique molecular identifiers.

Sample: CD4+ T cells sorted from PBMCs, taken 11 to 12 days after vaccination. The receptors were gathered from a man in his fifties who received an inactivated influenza vaccine. Donor details come from another sample of the same person, matched by shared clones.

This clonotype was counted between two and nine times. The chain combines TRBV6-5 with TRBJ1-2; TRBD1 matches at 7 bases. Germline values: CDR1 MNHEY, CDR2 SVGAGI. This CDR3 comprises 16 residues. Losses at the gene ends were 4 bases for V and 4 bases for J; bases not matched to a gene: 12. CDR3 in amino acids: CASSSRDSPRGYGYTF. The CDR3 bases are TGTGCCAGCAGTTCCCGGGACAGCCCTCGGGGCTATGGCTACACCTTC.

In this sample, this clonotype turned up a few times. The chain uses TRBV3-1 and TRBJ1-2; D not certain. The CDR3 covers 13 residues. Germline V CDR1 and CDR2: LGHDT, YNNKEL (reference sequence). V lost 0 bases, J lost 6 bases, and 8 bases lay in between. CDR3 nucleotide sequence: TGTGCCAGCAGCCAAGAGCAGGCAAATGGCTACACCTTC. Protein product: CASSQEQANGYTF.

The sample holds a few counts of this clonotype. The V and J genes are TRBV2 and TRBJ2-2; maybe TRBD1 (6 bases). Trimming left V 6 bases short and J 4 bases short, with 9 bases between. The CDR3 is made up of 13 amino acids. Per the germline V gene, CDR1 is SNHLY and CDR2 is FYNNEI. The CDR3 is CASRDRATGELFF. The DNA of the CDR3 is TGTGCCAGCAGGGACAGAGCCACCGGGGAGCTGTTTTTT.

This clonotype was observed a handful of times. J is TRBJ2-3 and V is TRBV24-1; a possible D gene is TRBD2 (6 bases). V was pared by 4 bases and J by 2 bases, with 12 bases between. The CDR3 is made up of 15 amino acids. Per germline, CDR1 KGHDR and CDR2 SFDVKD. The CDR3 DNA reads as TGTGCCACCAGTGAGTACCGGGGGAACACAGATACGCAGTATTTT. Its protein product is CATSEYRGNTDTQYF.

The rearrangement uses TRBV6-6 and TRBJ1-1; perhaps TRBD1 as D (6 bases). This CDR3 is built from 13 residues. V was clipped by 6 bases and J by 6 bases, with 14 bases between them. Germline CDR1 is MNHNY and CDR2 is SVGAGI (reference sequence). Written as DNA, the CDR3 is TGTGCCAGCAGGGAGGGGGGTCTGCCTGAAGCTTTCTTT. As protein: CASREGGLPEAFF.

The genes are TRBV7-9 and TRBJ2-5; possibly TRBD2 for D (5 bases). Trimming took off 5 bases at V and 2 bases at J, with 18 bases between the two ends. Germline values: CDR1 SEHNR, CDR2 FQNEAQ (reference sequence). The CDR3 covers 16 residues. The CDR3 nucleotides are TGTGCCAGCAGCCGAGCCTTCCGGACGGGACAAGAGACCCAGTACTTC. Its protein is CASSRAFRTGQETQYF.

This clonotype has only a few counts. J is TRBJ2-1 and V is TRBV7-9; the D call may be TRBD1 or TRBD2 (5 bases each). Germline lookup yields CDR1 SEHNR and CDR2 FQNEAQ (reference sequence). Trimming left V 7 bases short and J 8 bases short, with 9 bases between. The CDR3 is made up of 11 amino acids. The CDR3 is CASTVGDEQFF. Here the CDR3 DNA reads TGTGCCAGCACCGTGGGGGATGAGCAGTTCTTC.

There are a few counts of this clonotype. The chain carries TRBV11-2 and TRBJ2-2, with D possibly TRBD1 on 8 matching bases. The CDR3 contains 15 residues. Germline V CDR1 and CDR2: SGHAT, FQNNGV. V shed 6 bases and J shed 4 bases, with 15 bases lying between them. In DNA, the CDR3 is TGTGCCAGCAGAGAACAGGGGGGGAGCACCGGGGAGCTGTTTTTT. It encodes CASREQGGSTGELFF.

This clonotype has a handful of counts. The chain is built from TRBV2 and TRBJ1-1, with 10 bases matching TRBD1. V lost 8 bases, J lost 3 bases, and 9 bases stayed unmatched. Germline CDR1 SNHLY, CDR2 FYNNEI. The CDR3 contains 15 residues. CDR3 region: CASCLRGQGYTEAFF. In nucleotides, the CDR3 is TGTGCCAGCTGTCTCCGGGGACAGGGGTACACTGAAGCTTTCTTT.

The table lists this clonotype with many counts. The chain is built from TRBV5-6 and TRBJ2-1; possibly TRBD1 or TRBD2 for D (6 bases each). Germline V gene lookup returns CDR1 SGHDT and CDR2 YYEEEE. The CDR3 consists of 18 residues. Trimming cost V 0 bases and J 0 bases, with 16 bases left between them. The CDR3 DNA reads TGTGCCAGCAGCTTGGAGGGGGGCATATCGAGCTCCTACAATGAGCAGTTCTTC. It codes for CASSLEGGISSSYNEQFF.

The chain recombines TRBV5-4 with TRBJ1-3; D gene unclear. Germline V gene sequence: CDR1 SGHNT, CDR2 YYREEE (reference sequence). The V end was cut by 9 bases, the J end by 0 bases, with 13 bases between. This CDR3 is 14 amino acids long. The CDR3 here is CATSTPISGNTIYF. CDR3 DNA sequence: TGTGCCACCTCTACACCTATCTCTGGAAACACCATATATTTT.

This chain uses TRBV3-1 with TRBJ1-3; D unclear. The CDR3 totals 13 residues. The germline V gene encodes CDR1 LGHDT and CDR2 YNNKEL (reference sequence). Trimming removed 8 bases from V and 0 bases from J, with 8 bases in between. Written as DNA, the CDR3 is TGTGCCAGCCGGCCGGGCTCTGGAAACACCATATATTTT. It translates to CASRPGSGNTIYF.

The J gene is TRBJ1-2, the V gene TRBV29-1; no clear D gene. This CDR3 is built from 13 residues. Between the trimmed V and J ends, which lost 4 bases and 0 bases, there was a span of 9 bases. Germline V gives CDR1 SQVTM, CDR2 ANQGSEA. CDR3 residues: CSVGQRANYGYTF. The CDR3 DNA reads as TGCAGCGTTGGCCAACGGGCTAACTATGGCTACACCTTC.

The gene calls are TRBV28 and TRBJ2-5; no clear D gene. The ends were cut back, 4 bases at V and 1 base at J, with 16 bases in the middle. The CDR3 sequence is 16 residues long. Germline V CDR1 and CDR2: MDHEN, SYDVKM. In DNA, the CDR3 is TGTGCCAGCAGTTCGAAATCCTCCGGAACCCAAGAGACCCAGTACTTC. Amino acid sequence: CASSSKSSGTQETQYF.

The chain joins TRBV7-8 to TRBJ2-1; D not certain. The CDR3 extends over 18 amino acids. Germline V lookup: CDR1 SGHVS, CDR2 FQNEAQ. V was pared by 3 bases and J by 1 base, with 19 bases between. CDR3 DNA: TGTGCCAGCAGCTTGTCTGCAGAAGTTTTTAAATCCTACAATGAGCAGTTCTTC. Translation gives CASSLSAEVFKSYNEQFF.

There are a few counts of this clonotype. The V gene is TRBV19, the J gene TRBJ2-3, with 7 bases matching TRBD1. The germline V gene has CDR1 LNHDA and CDR2 SQIVND (reference sequence). The V and J ends lost 3 bases and 4 bases, in that order; junction bases with no gene match: 7. There are 15 residues in the CDR3. DNA of the CDR3: TGTGCCAGTAGTATCATAGGGGGCGGGCCAGATACGCAGTATTTT. Protein: CASSIIGGGPDTQYF.